One and the same sample provided the 10 T cell receptor beta chains below, sequenced in a study of identical twins (dated by TCRdb to between 2015 and 2016). Library generation was performed with 5' RACE. Sequencer: Illumina HiSeq 2000. TCRdb cleaned the public reads at Q25 with fastp, built clones with MiXCR and kept in-frame beta chains. Rows are combined by CDR3 protein, so each entry shows the most common genes and DNA. The sample data list 1.5 million to 2 million distinct CDR3 sequences, and around a third of these were observed just once. The leading ten clones occupy around 0.25% of the sample. The sequenced sample consisted of cord blood. The origin of the receptors is a newborn girl in good health.

The V and J genes are TRBV7-9 and TRBJ2-3; no firm D call. The DNA end favors TRBJ1-5, so the J call may be wrong. Germline CDR1 SEHNR, CDR2 FQNEAQ (reference sequence). There are 12 residues in the CDR3. CDR3 residues: CASSLEGHTQHF. In DNA form, the CDR3 reads TGTGCCAGCAGCTTAGAGGGTCATACGCAGCATTTT.

The sample holds a few counts of this clonotype. The rearrangement links TRBV10-3 to TRBJ2-3; 7 nucleotides line up with TRBD2. With V trimmed by 6 bases and J by 9 bases, 9 bases remained unmatched. Per germline, CDR1 ENHRY and CDR2 SYGVKD. The CDR3 is 13 amino acids. The CDR3 spells CAISATSVGTQYF. The DNA for the CDR3 is TGTGCCATCAGCGCCACTAGCGTTGGGACGCAGTATTTT.

This clonotype was seen a handful of times. This chain joins TRBV20-1 and TRBJ1-5, with D possibly matching TRBD1 (5 bases). Per the germline V gene, CDR1 is DFQATT and CDR2 is SNEGSKA (reference sequence). The CDR3 totals 15 residues. V was shortened by 0 bases and J by 0 bases, with 9 bases between the two germline ends. CDR3 loop: CSARDWGSSNQPQHF. The CDR3 nucleotides read TGCAGTGCTAGAGATTGGGGGAGTAGCAATCAGCCCCAGCATTTT.

V gene TRBV6-1 combines with J gene TRBJ1-3; D not resolved. This CDR3 comprises 12 residues. Germline V gene lookup returns CDR1 MNHNS and CDR2 SASEGT. V lost 5 bases and J lost 5, with 7 bases in between. DNA of the CDR3: TGTGCCAGCAGTAGGCCGAGAAACACCATATATTTT. It translates to CASSRPRNTIYF.

With respect to this clonotype: This may arise from a read error, as a much more abundant clone is one base away. CDR3 bases: TGTACCAGCAGTTTATCGACGACAGGGATCACAGATACGCAGTATTTT. It yields the protein CTSSLSTTGITDTQYF. This sequence joins TRBV27 and TRBJ2-3, with 7 bases aligning to TRBD1. CDR3 length: 16 amino acids. Germline values: CDR1 MNHEY, CDR2 SMNVEV (reference sequence).

This clonotype was seen only once. The junction departs from germline at one end; a sequencing error may be responsible. V gene TRBV10-3 combines with J gene TRBJ2-5; possibly TRBD2 for D (6 bases). Germline CDR1 ENHRY, CDR2 SYGVKD. The CDR3 is made up of 13 amino acids. The CDR3 DNA follows: TGTGCCATCAGTGAGTCCCCTTCGGGGGAGCAGCACTTC. It encodes CAISESPSGEQHF.

The chain is built from TRBV7-2 and TRBJ2-2; D not resolved. The CDR3 consists of 18 residues. V was shortened by 1 base and J by 0 bases, with 15 bases between the two germline ends. In germline, CDR1 is SGHTA, CDR2 FQGNSA. CDR3 nucleotide sequence: TGTGCCAGCAGCTTAGTCAGTTGGTATATCACGAACACCGGGGAGCTGTTTTTT. This codes for CASSLVSWYITNTGELFF. Full variable domain (rest looked up from reference TRBV7-2 and TRBJ2-2): GAGVSQSPSNKVTEKGKDVELRCDPISGHTALYWYRQSLGQGLEFLIYFQGNSAPDKSGLPSDRFSAERTGGSVSTLTIQRTQQEDSAVYLCASSLVSWYITNTGELFFGEGSRLTVL.

This clonotype was seen a handful of times. The chain employs TRBV12-3 or TRBV12-4 and TRBJ2-1; 9 bases align to TRBD1. CDR3 length equals 15 residues. The J segment lost 9 bases and the V segment lost 2 bases, leaving 8 bases of the junction unmatched. CDR3 amino acids: CASSLKGTGLVEQFF. DNA of the CDR3: TGTGCCAGCAGTTTAAAGGGGACAGGGCTAGTTGAGCAGTTCTTC.

This clonotype has at least ten counts. The germline gene is not matched at one end of the junction; a read error may be the cause. The chain has TRBV5-1 and TRBJ1-5; D may be TRBD1 (5 bases). Germline CDR1 and CDR2: SGHRS and YFSETQ. The CDR3 runs 15 residues. The CDR3 spells CASSPGLYSNQPQHF. The CDR3 DNA is TGTGCCAGCAGCCCGGGACTATATAGCAATCAGCCCCAGCATTTT.

This chain joins TRBV5-5 and TRBJ2-3; 8 nucleotides agree with TRBD2. The CDR3 runs to 16 residues. V shed 1 base and J 2 bases; nucleotides not matched to a gene: 6. Germline V gene data show CDR1 as SGHKS and CDR2 as YYEKEE (reference sequence). As DNA, the CDR3 is TGTGCCAGCAGCTTGCTAAGCGGGGGTGTCACAGATACGCAGTATTTT. Encoded protein: CASSLLSGGVTDTQYF.